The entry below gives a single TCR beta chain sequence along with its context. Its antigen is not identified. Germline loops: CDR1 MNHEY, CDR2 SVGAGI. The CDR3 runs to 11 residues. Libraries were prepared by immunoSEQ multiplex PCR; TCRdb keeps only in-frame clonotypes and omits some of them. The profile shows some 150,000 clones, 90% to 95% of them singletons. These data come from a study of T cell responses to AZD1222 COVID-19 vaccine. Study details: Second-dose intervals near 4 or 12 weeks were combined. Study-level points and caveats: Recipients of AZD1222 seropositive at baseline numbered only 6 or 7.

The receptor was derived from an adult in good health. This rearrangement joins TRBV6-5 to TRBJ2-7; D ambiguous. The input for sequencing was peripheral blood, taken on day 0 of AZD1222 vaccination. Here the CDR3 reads CPGPNVFEQYF. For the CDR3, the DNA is TGTCCTGGCCCGAATGTGTTCGAGCAGTACTTC.